Following are 27 T cell receptor beta chains from one sample sequenced in a study of blood T cells in healthy people across ages. Then a second PCR, running about 7 to 11 cycles, was carried out with a sample-barcoded 5' primer and a J-beta primer mix. TCRdb reprocessed the 5' RACE reads via MiXCR and lists one record per CDR3 protein. Altogether fewer than 800,000 distinct CDR3 sequences are present, roughly 21% being singletons, with the ten largest covering roughly 3.7%. Sequencing was performed on blood. The source is a man aged 65 to 85 in good health.

The CDR3 coding sequence is TGTGCCAGCTCACCACTAGCGGGAGTTCGGGAGCAGTTCTTC. Protein: CASSPLAGVREQFF. This rearrangement joins TRBV18 to TRBJ2-1, with TRBD2 matching 9 bases. V shed 1 base, J shed 10 bases, and the junction held 5 bases outside the gene matches. Germline loops: CDR1 KGHSH, CDR2 LQKENI. CDR3 size: 14 residues.

This chain joins TRBV6-2 or TRBV6-3 and TRBJ2-1, with 10 bases identical to TRBD2. Germline values: CDR1 MNHEY, CDR2 SVGEGT. Trimming removed 0 bases from V and 6 bases from J; junction bases left unmatched: 5. The CDR3 covers 16 residues. This chain's CDR3 is CASSYSKGLATNEQFF. The CDR3 DNA reads as TGTGCCAGCAGTTACTCGAAGGGACTAGCGACCAATGAGCAGTTCTTC.

The table lists this clonotype with a few counts. The rearrangement joins TRBV5-1 to TRBJ2-2; 9 positions match TRBD2. The CDR3 runs to 15 residues. The ends lost 5 bases at V and 4 bases at J; junction bases unmatched: 6. Germline-derived CDR1 and CDR2 are SGHRS and YFSETQ. CDR3 in amino acids: CASRVTSGATGELFF. The CDR3, as DNA: TGCGCCAGCAGGGTGACTAGCGGAGCCACCGGGGAGCTGTTTTTT.

The chain links TRBV20-1 to TRBJ2-5; 7 bases line up with TRBD1. V shed 1 base and J 5 bases; nucleotides not matched to a gene: 7. CDR3 length equals 14 residues. Germline CDR1 reads DFQATT; CDR2 reads SNEGSKA (reference sequence). CDR3 sequence: CSARGETGLETQYF. The DNA of the CDR3 is TGCAGTGCTAGAGGAGAGACAGGGTTGGAGACCCAGTACTTC.

This clonotype came up a few times. The rearrangement links TRBV19 to TRBJ1-5; D gene uncertain. There are 12 residues in the CDR3. The germline CDR1 and CDR2 sequences are LNHDA and SQIVND (reference sequence). V lost 6 bases to trimming and J lost 7 bases, with 10 bases between them. In DNA, the CDR3 is TGTGCCAGTAGATACAGCGGGCAGCCCCAGCATTTT. Protein sequence: CASRYSGQPQHF.

J is TRBJ2-1 and V is TRBV20-1; D not certain. Germline V lookup: CDR1 DFQATT, CDR2 SNEGSKA (reference sequence). V was trimmed by 3 bases and J by 6 bases, leaving 12 bases between them. This CDR3 has 13 residues. The CDR3 nucleotides read TGCAGTGCTAGGGAAGACCCAGGCAATGAGCAGTTCTTC. It specifies CSAREDPGNEQFF.

This chain links TRBV6-5 with TRBJ2-3, with 8 bases identical to TRBD2. Germline V lookup: CDR1 MNHEY, CDR2 SVGAGI. Trimming cost V 6 bases and J 4 bases; bases outside gene matches: 3. The length of the CDR3 is 13 residues. The chain's CDR3 is CASRATSADTQYF. As DNA, the CDR3 is TGTGCCAGCAGGGCGACTAGCGCAGATACGCAGTATTTT.

This clonotype has ten or more counts. The CDR3 is CSASAQMGLGQKLFF. DNA of the CDR3: TGCAGTGCTAGTGCGCAAATGGGGTTGGGGCAAAAACTGTTTTTT. The chain has TRBV20-1 and TRBJ1-4; D may be TRBD1 (5 bases). CDR1 DFQATT and CDR2 SNEGSKA come from the germline V gene (reference sequence). This CDR3 has 15 amino acids. V gave up 3 bases and J gave up 9 bases, with 20 bases separating them.

This clonotype was counted many times. This sequence joins TRBV7-9 and TRBJ2-7; D might be TRBD2 (6 bases). Germline CDR1 reads SEHNR; CDR2 reads FQNEAQ (reference sequence). Trimming stripped 5 bases from V and 2 bases from J, with 19 bases between. CDR3 size: 16 residues. In DNA, the CDR3 is TGTGCCAGCAGCCCCGACCTGGGACTGCTAACCTACGAGCAGTACTTC. It specifies CASSPDLGLLTYEQYF.

In regard to this clonotype: This sequence may be a read error, since a much larger clone differs from it by one base. The CDR3 sequence: CASHSSRNTIYF. In DNA, the CDR3 is TGTGCCAGCCACAGCTCTAGAAACACCATATATTTT. The chain is built from TRBV12-3 or TRBV12-4 and TRBJ1-3; no clear D. The CDR3 length is 12 residues.

This clonotype was counted many times. V is TRBV29-1 and J is TRBJ1-4; perhaps TRBD1 as D (6 bases). The CDR3 contains 13 residues. V was trimmed by 4 bases and J by 7 bases, leaving 13 bases between them. Per the germline V gene, CDR1 is SQVTM and CDR2 is ANQGSEA. DNA for the CDR3: TGCAGCGTTGGACCCAGGGGCTCTGAAAAACTGTTTTTT. Translating gives CSVGPRGSEKLFF.

In the case of this clonotype: The germline gene is not matched at one end of the junction; a read error may be the cause. The rearrangement links TRBV12-3 or TRBV12-4 to TRBJ1-2, with D unresolved. This CDR3 region has 14 residues. CDR3 bases: TGCGCCAACAGTTTAAACGACATCTCCTATGGCTACACCTTC. It codes for CANSLNDISYGYTF.

The genes are TRBV6-1 and TRBJ1-4; no definite D call. Trimming left V 3 bases short and J 5 bases short, with 10 bases between. Germline CDR1 is MNHNS and CDR2 is SASEGT. The CDR3 length is 14 residues. CDR3 sequence reads: CASSERRENEKLFF. DNA for the CDR3: TGTGCCAGCAGTGAGCGTCGAGAGAATGAAAAACTGTTTTTT.

This clonotype was counted between two and nine times. The chain has TRBV6-5 and TRBJ2-5; 14 bases align to TRBD2. The DNA end is a closer match to TRBJ2-1, so the J assignment may be wrong. The CDR3 covers 14 residues. Germline CDR1 is MNHEY and CDR2 is SVGAGI. CDR3 nucleotides: TGTGCCAGCACCCAGACTAGCGGGAGGGCCGCTCAGTTCTTC. Translation: CASTQTSGRAAQFF.

The chain links TRBV25-1 to TRBJ2-1; weak D call: TRBD2 (5 bases). The CDR3 contains 12 residues. The germline V gene has CDR1 MGHDK and CDR2 SYGVNS. Deletions cut 5 bases from V and 9 bases from J, with 11 bases between. The CDR3 nucleotides read TGTGCCAGCAGTCTACGGACTGGTGAGCAGTTCTTC. This translates into CASSLRTGEQFF.

This clonotype was picked up a small number of times. The rearrangement uses TRBV7-2 and TRBJ2-5; TRBD1 matches at 11 bases. Germline CDR1 reads SGHTA; CDR2 reads FQGNSA. Unmatched junction bases numbered 5, after V lost 4 bases and J lost 4 bases. This CDR3 spans 15 amino acids. This CDR3 is CASSYGQGARETQYF. In nucleotides, the CDR3 is TGTGCCAGCAGCTACGGACAGGGGGCAAGAGAGACCCAGTACTTC.

The chain joins TRBV7-2 to TRBJ2-5; no clear D gene. From germline, CDR1 is SGHTA and CDR2 FQGNSA. Trimming cost V 1 base and J 3 bases, with 9 bases left between them. There are 14 residues in the CDR3. The CDR3 loop reads CASSLVSLKETQYF. CDR3 sequence (DNA): TGTGCCAGCAGCTTAGTTAGCTTGAAAGAGACCCAGTACTTC.

This clonotype has more than one count but fewer than ten. The rearrangement links TRBV10-1 to TRBJ2-1; perhaps TRBD1 as D (6 bases). Gene TRBJ2-5 matches the end of the DNA better, so the J call may be wrong. Germline V gives CDR1 WNHNN, CDR2 SYGVQD (reference sequence). The CDR3 has 14 amino acids. CDR3 in amino acids: CASSETRGRETQYF. In nucleotides, the CDR3 is TGCGCCAGCAGTGAGACCAGGGGACGAGAGACCCAGTACTTC.

This clonotype showed up just a few times. At one end the junction does not follow the germline gene, possibly because of a read error. The chain has TRBV7-2 and TRBJ1-5; D remains ambiguous. Germline loops: CDR1 SGHTA, CDR2 FQGNSA. The CDR3 is 14 amino acids. The chain's CDR3 is CASSLQVSDQPQHF. The CDR3, as DNA: TGTGCCAGCAGCTTGCAGGTTAGCGATCAGCCCCAGCATTTT.

V and J are TRBV14 and TRBJ2-4, with no clear D. V gave up 4 bases and J gave up 3 bases, with 13 bases separating them. The CDR3 is made up of 15 amino acids. Germline assignment: CDR1 SGHDN and CDR2 FVKESK. The CDR3 protein is CASSRASMGKNIQYF. CDR3 sequence (DNA): TGTGCCAGCAGCCGTGCCTCCATGGGCAAAAACATTCAGTACTTC.

On this clonotype itself: With a much larger clone just one base away, this may be a read error. CDR3 in DNA: TGCAGTGCTAGAGGTGTTGTCCCTGGAGGAGAGACCCAGTACTTC. It translates to CSARGVVPGGETQYF. This sequence joins TRBV20-1 and TRBJ2-5; possibly TRBD2 for D (5 bases). Trimming pared 1 base from V and 4 bases from J, leaving 16 bases between. This CDR3 is built from 15 residues. Germline lookup yields CDR1 DFQATT and CDR2 SNEGSKA (reference sequence).

Concerning this clonotype: One end of the junction varies from germline; a read error may be responsible. The genes are TRBV5-6 and TRBJ1-1; D is unresolved. The CDR3 spans 13 residues. CDR1 SGHDT and CDR2 YYEEEE come from the germline V gene. In DNA, the CDR3 is TGTGCCAGCAGCTTGGTAGGGAACACTGAAGCTCTCTTT. Protein: CASSLVGNTEALF.

The sample holds a few counts of this clonotype. The V call is TRBV27, the J call TRBJ2-4, with a tentative D call TRBD1 (6 bases). V dropped 5 bases and J dropped 13 bases, with 18 bases sitting between them. CDR1 is MNHEY and CDR2 is SMNVEV in the germline V gene (reference sequence). The CDR3 covers 13 residues. CDR3 region: CASSTTHRVIQYF. The DNA of the CDR3 is TGTGCCAGCAGTACAACCCACAGGGTTATCCAGTACTTC.

The J gene is TRBJ2-5, the V gene TRBV18, with 7 bases aligning to TRBD2. With 6 bases clipped from V and 6 bases from J, the junction kept 10 bases outside the gene matches. The CDR3 has 14 residues. Germline assignment: CDR1 KGHSH and CDR2 LQKENI. The DNA for the CDR3 is TGTGCCAGCTCTCTGAGCGGGGAGACGCAGACCCAGTACTTC. Its translation is CASSLSGETQTQYF.

V and J are TRBV4-2 and TRBJ2-1; TRBD2 aligns across 10 bases. CDR1 is LGHNA, CDR2 YNFKEQ, per germline. This CDR3 is 15 amino acids long. Losses at the gene ends were 5 bases for V and 4 bases for J; bases not matched to a gene: 5. The CDR3 sequence is CASSTTSGIYNEQFF. The DNA for the CDR3 is TGTGCCAGCAGCACTACTAGCGGGATTTACAATGAGCAGTTCTTC.

This clonotype occurred a few times. The chain is built from TRBV20-1 and TRBJ2-5; TRBD2 aligns across 8 bases. Matching the DNA end better, TRBJ2-7 makes the J call doubtful. This CDR3 is built from 14 residues. Germline-derived CDR1 and CDR2 are DFQATT and SNEGSKA (reference sequence). The DNA for the CDR3 is TGCAGTGCTGGGACCGGGGGGGCTTATGACGAGCAGTACTTC. This translates into CSAGTGGAYDEQYF.

This clonotype was counted ten times or more. The chain employs TRBV7-3 and TRBJ1-3; a weak D match, TRBD1 (5 bases). Germline CDR1 is SGHTA and CDR2 is FQGTGA. The CDR3 runs 14 residues. The ends were cut back, 1 base at V and 11 bases at J, with 15 bases in the middle. In DNA, the CDR3 is TGTGCCAGCAGCTTAAAGGAAAACGGGGCCCCCATATATTTT. Translation: CASSLKENGAPIYF.